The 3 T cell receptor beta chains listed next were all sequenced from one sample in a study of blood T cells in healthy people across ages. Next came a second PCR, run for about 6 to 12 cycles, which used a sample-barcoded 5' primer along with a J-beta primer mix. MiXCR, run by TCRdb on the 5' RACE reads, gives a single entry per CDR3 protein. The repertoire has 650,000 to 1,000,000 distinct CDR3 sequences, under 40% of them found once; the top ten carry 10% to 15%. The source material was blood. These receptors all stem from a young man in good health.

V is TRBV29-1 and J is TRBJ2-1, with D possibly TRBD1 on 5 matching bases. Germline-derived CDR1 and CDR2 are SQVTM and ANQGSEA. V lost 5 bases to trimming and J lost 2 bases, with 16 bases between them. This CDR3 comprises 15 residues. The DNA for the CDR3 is TGCAGCGTTCTCTACCCAGGGAAAGCCTACAATGAGCAGTTCTTC. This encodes CSVLYPGKAYNEQFF.

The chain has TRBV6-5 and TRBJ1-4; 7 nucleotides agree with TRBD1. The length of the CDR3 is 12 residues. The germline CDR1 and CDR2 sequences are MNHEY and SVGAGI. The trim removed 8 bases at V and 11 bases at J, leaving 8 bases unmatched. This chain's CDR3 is CASQGGSGKLFF. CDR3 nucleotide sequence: TGTGCCAGCCAGGGGGGAAGTGGGAAACTGTTTTTT.

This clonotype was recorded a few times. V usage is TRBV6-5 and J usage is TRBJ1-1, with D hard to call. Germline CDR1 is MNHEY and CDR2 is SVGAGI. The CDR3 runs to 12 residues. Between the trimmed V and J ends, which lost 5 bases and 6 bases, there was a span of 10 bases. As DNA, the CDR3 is TGTGCCAGCAGTCCCACTTGGGCTGAAGCTTTCTTT. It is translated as CASSPTWAEAFF.